These 8 T cell receptor beta chains were all obtained from the same sample, sequenced in a study of response to subunit inactivated influenza vaccine. Each CDR3 protein gets one entry after TCRdb re-called the RT-PCR reads with MiXCR. Of some 540,000 distinct CDR3 sequences detected, approximately 22% appear once; the ten largest clones hold about 2.8%. These records were also assigned to another study, of T cells expressing NK-cell markers. That paper notes: cDNA encoding TCR beta was synthesized via 5'RACE template switching incorporating UMIs.

Sequenced material: CD4+ T cells sorted from PBMCs, taken roughly 12 days after vaccination. The receptors shown here come from a man aged 45-65 years who received an inactivated influenza vaccine.

This clonotype was seen many times. The chain uses TRBV10-3 and TRBJ1-5; D not resolved. The CDR3 contains 13 residues. Germline-derived CDR1 and CDR2 are ENHRY and SYGVKD. The V end lost 6 bases, the J end lost 8 bases, and 14 bases lay between the germline ends. The DNA for the CDR3 is TGTGCCATCAGCCCCGAAGGGAAGGAGCCCCAGCATTTT. Protein: CAISPEGKEPQHF.

This clonotype was counted between two and nine times. CDR3 sequence reads: CASSLGPGRRSNRGAYNEQFF. The CDR3 bases are TGTGCCAGCAGCTTAGGCCCGGGACGCCGGAGTAATAGAGGGGCGTACAATGAGCAGTTCTTC. The rearrangement links TRBV11-2 to TRBJ2-1; D is perhaps TRBD1 or TRBD2 (5 bases each). CDR1 SGHAT and CDR2 FQNNGV come from the germline V gene. This CDR3 comprises 21 residues. The germline V and J ends were trimmed by 1 base and 4 bases, with 29 bases remaining between them.

The rearrangement links TRBV9 to TRBJ2-7; 11 bases fit TRBD1. The CDR3 loop spans 16 amino acids. Losses at the gene ends were 4 bases for V and 4 bases for J; bases not matched to a gene: 10. Germline V gives CDR1 SGDLS, CDR2 YYNGEE. The DNA of the CDR3 is TGTGCCAGCAGCTTCGGCCCGGGACAGGGGGTTTACGAGCAGTACTTC. It is translated as CASSFGPGQGVYEQYF.

This clonotype was found a few times. The V call is TRBV7-2, the J call TRBJ2-7; no definite D call. Germline-derived CDR1 and CDR2 are SGHTA and FQGNSA. The CDR3 has 13 amino acids. V gave up 3 bases and J gave up 3 bases, with 9 bases separating them. This CDR3 reads CASSLDEDYEQYF. CDR3 DNA sequence: TGTGCCAGCAGCTTGGATGAAGACTACGAGCAGTACTTC.

The genes are TRBV6-5 and TRBJ2-7; 8 bases map to TRBD2. Germline lookup yields CDR1 MNHEY and CDR2 SVGAGI. This CDR3 has 14 residues. V dropped 2 bases and J dropped 7; count of bases not matched to a gene: 7. The CDR3 DNA follows: TGTGCCAGCAGTTACAATGCGGGAGGAGGTGAGCAGTACTTC. Translating it yields CASSYNAGGGEQYF.

This clonotype appeared a few times. V and J are TRBV7-9 and TRBJ2-7, with TRBD2 as a possible D gene (6 bases). Germline values: CDR1 SEHNR, CDR2 FQNEAQ (reference sequence). The V and J ends lost 2 bases and 1 base respectively, with 9 bases between them. The CDR3 is made up of 14 amino acids. CDR3 amino acids: CASSLSSVSYEQYF. Here the CDR3 DNA reads TGTGCCAGCAGCTTATCTAGCGTATCCTACGAGCAGTACTTC.

This clonotype was seen ten or more times. This chain joins TRBV29-1 and TRBJ2-7; the match to TRBD2 covers 7 bases. The length of the CDR3 is 13 residues. Germline V CDR1 and CDR2: SQVTM, ANQGSEA. V gave up 4 bases and J gave up 2 bases; unmatched junction bases: 5. The CDR3 DNA is TGCAGCGTTGCTCCGGGGGGAACCTACGAGCAGTACTTC. Translated: CSVAPGGTYEQYF.

The chain uses TRBV20-1 and TRBJ2-2, with 9 bases aligning to TRBD2. The CDR3 length is 12 residues. Germline V lookup: CDR1 DFQATT, CDR2 SNEGSKA (reference sequence). J gave up 7 bases and V 5 bases, and 2 bases lay outside the gene matches. This CDR3 reads CSAYSGSGELFF. The CDR3 nucleotides are TGCAGTGCTTATAGCGGGAGCGGGGAGCTGTTTTTT.